One sample yielded the 24 T cell receptor beta chains listed below, sequenced in a study of a mutant IDH1 vaccine in newly diagnosed glioma. As to time point: week 5, during vaccination. Vaccination comprised doses that each held 300 ug of mutant IDH1 20-mer peptide, plus topical imiquimod. Antigens of these TCRs are unknown. Assay used: immunoSEQ multiplex PCR; TCRdb lists only in-frame clones, some missing. The sample lists 75,000 to 85,000 clones, roughly 90% seen once, with roughly 0.56% in the top ten. The sample consisted of PBMCs, taken from a glioma patient whose treatment included an IDH1 peptide vaccine. Receptor source: a woman in her 50s with glioma.

The chain recombines TRBV11-2 with TRBJ2-3; D remains ambiguous. The germline V and J ends were trimmed by 1 base and 2 bases, with 13 bases remaining between them. The CDR3 sequence is 16 residues long. Per germline, CDR1 SGHAT and CDR2 FQNNGV. CDR3 in DNA: TGTGCCAGCAGCTTAGCGGTTAGCAGCAACACAGATACGCAGTATTTT. Protein product: CASSLAVSSNTDTQYF.

The chain is built from TRBV7-9 and TRBJ2-3; no clear D. Germline CDR1 SEHNR, CDR2 FQNEAQ (reference sequence). V shed 1 base and J shed 0 bases, with 8 bases lying between them. The CDR3 extends over 15 amino acids. The CDR3 region is CASSLDLRSTDTQYF. The CDR3 bases are TGTGCCAGCAGCTTAGACTTGCGGAGCACAGATACGCAGTATTTT.

This clone was detected only once. The chain links TRBV14 to TRBJ2-1; D uncertain. The germline gives CDR1 SGHDN, CDR2 FVKESK. This CDR3 has 13 amino acids. Trimming took off 1 base at V and 9 bases at J, with 10 bases between the two ends. CDR3 loop: CASSQVIVGEQFF. The CDR3 DNA reads as TGTGCCAGCAGCCAAGTCATAGTTGGTGAGCAGTTCTTC.

This chain uses TRBV4-1 with TRBJ2-7; a weak D match, TRBD1 (5 bases). CDR1 is MGHRA and CDR2 is YSYEKL in the germline V gene. Trimming cost V 1 base and J 0 bases, with 10 bases left between them. There are 15 residues in the CDR3. The CDR3 spells CASSQGGLPSYEQYF. The CDR3 region has the DNA TGCGCCAGCAGCCAAGGGGGCCTTCCCTCCTACGAGCAGTACTTC.

This clone was recorded a few times. Other DNA sequences in this specimen translate into the identical CDR3. V and J are TRBV5-5 and TRBJ2-7; D is unresolved. The V gene's germline CDR1 is SGHKS and CDR2 YYEKEE (reference sequence). The V gene lost 0 bases and the J gene lost 0 bases, with 10 bases spanning the gap. The CDR3 is 15 amino acids. The CDR3 nucleotides are TGTGCCAGCAGCTTGGCGGGTGTAAACTCCTACGAGCAGTACTTC. Protein product: CASSLAGVNSYEQYF.

The chain has TRBV28 and TRBJ1-2; D is unresolved. CDR1 MDHEN and CDR2 SYDVKM come from the germline V gene. V was cut by 3 bases and J by 8 bases, with 16 bases left in between. The CDR3 runs 14 residues. CDR3 sequence: CASSFPGEGKGYTF. The CDR3 DNA reads TGTGCCAGCAGTTTTCCCGGGGAAGGGAAGGGCTACACCTTC.

This sequence joins TRBV30 and TRBJ1-6; D not certain. The CDR3 covers 13 residues. Trimming stripped 2 bases from V and 8 bases from J, with 10 bases between. Germline V gene sequence: CDR1 GTSNPN, CDR2 SVGIG (reference sequence). CDR3 DNA sequence: TGTGCCTGGAGTTCCCTCGGTGATTCACCCCTCCACTTT. Translated, it gives CAWSSLGDSPLHF.

The chain uses TRBV2 and TRBJ2-5; the D is unclear. Per germline, CDR1 SNHLY and CDR2 FYNNEI. V was shortened by 5 bases and J by 9 bases, with 10 bases between the two germline ends. This CDR3 is built from 11 residues. The CDR3 nucleotides read TGTGCCAGCAGTCCCGTCCAGGCCCAGTACTTC. Amino acids: CASSPVQAQYF.

The rearrangement joins TRBV21-1 to TRBJ2-7. TRBV21-1 is tagged as a pseudogene. The CDR3 covers 14 residues. CDR3 region: CASSNFRSGYEQYF. The CDR3 DNA sequence: TGTGCCAGCAGCAATTTTCGATCTGGGTACGAGCAGTACTTC.

This clone was observed a single time. The chain uses TRBV2 and TRBJ2-7; D ambiguous. V shed 3 bases and J shed 6 bases, with 12 bases lying between them. The germline V gene has CDR1 SNHLY and CDR2 FYNNEI. The CDR3 sequence is 13 residues long. CDR3: CASSEIRRVEQYF. DNA of the CDR3: TGTGCCAGCAGTGAGATTCGACGGGTCGAGCAGTACTTC. The whole variable domain, remainder taken from reference TRBV2 and TRBJ2-7, is EPEVTQTPSHQVTQMGQEVILRCVPISNHLYFYWYRQILGQKVEFLVSFYNNEISEKSEIFDDQFSVERPDGSNFTLKIRSTKLEDSAMYFCASSEIRRVEQYFGPGTRLTVT.

V is TRBV6-1 and J is TRBJ2-1; TRBD2 matches 14 bases. Per germline, CDR1 MNHNS and CDR2 SASEGT. With 4 bases clipped from V and 7 bases from J, the junction kept 3 bases outside the gene matches. The CDR3 covers 15 residues. The CDR3 nucleotides are TGTGCCAGCAGTGGGACTAGCGGGAGGAAAAATGAGCAGTTCTTC. This gives the protein CASSGTSGRKNEQFF.

This chain uses TRBV12-5 with TRBJ2-5, with a tentative D call TRBD1 (6 bases). V was cut by 7 bases and J by 5 bases, with 14 bases left in between. The CDR3 has 13 residues. Germline V gene sequence: CDR1 LGHNT, CDR2 FRNRAP. DNA for the CDR3: TGTGCTAGTGCCAACAGGGTTAAGGAGACCCAGTACTTC. Its protein is CASANRVKETQYF.

The V gene is TRBV5-1, the J gene TRBJ1-2, with a possible D match to TRBD1 (6 bases). V was cut by 0 bases and J by 6 bases, with 18 bases left in between. The length of the CDR3 is 16 residues. Germline lookup yields CDR1 SGHRS and CDR2 YFSETQ. The CDR3 DNA is TGCGCCAGCAGCTTGGTTCCAGGGGAGATCGGTCATGGCTACACCTTC. Translated: CASSLVPGEIGHGYTF.

The gene calls are TRBV29-1 and TRBJ1-1; tentative D call: TRBD1 (5 bases). This CDR3 is 14 amino acids long. Germline values: CDR1 SQVTM, CDR2 ANQGSEA. The ends were cut back, 3 bases at V and 0 bases at J, with 11 bases in the middle. The CDR3 bases are TGCAGCGTTGAGAGGGGACCCATGAACACTGAAGCTTTCTTT. Its translation: CSVERGPMNTEAFF.

The chain employs TRBV7-9 and TRBJ1-5; D perhaps matches TRBD1 (6 bases). Germline lookup yields CDR1 SEHNR and CDR2 FQNEAQ (reference sequence). This CDR3 is built from 13 residues. V lost 3 bases to trimming and J lost 6 bases, with 9 bases between them. The chain's CDR3 is CASSFQGSQPQHF. The CDR3, as DNA: TGTGCCAGCAGCTTCCAGGGGAGTCAGCCCCAGCATTTT.

The rearrangement uses TRBV5-1 and TRBJ2-5; 16 positions agree with TRBD2. The J call is uncertain, as TRBJ2-7 better fits the DNA end. There are 16 residues in the CDR3. Germline CDR1 is SGHRS and CDR2 is YFSETQ. CDR3 residues: CASSGTSGRAVAEQYF. CDR3 DNA: TGCGCCAGCTCAGGGACTAGCGGGAGGGCCGTTGCCGAGCAGTACTTC.

The chain employs TRBV7-6 and TRBJ2-1; 11 nucleotides agree with TRBD2. There are 18 residues in the CDR3. Germline V gene lookup returns CDR1 SGHVS and CDR2 FNYEAQ. The J segment lost 9 bases and the V segment lost 5 bases, leaving 18 bases of the junction unmatched. The CDR3 loop reads CASSPRILTSGERSEQFF. The CDR3 coding sequence is TGTGCCAGCAGCCCAAGAATTTTGACTAGCGGGGAACGGAGTGAGCAGTTCTTC.

The gene calls are TRBV30 and TRBJ1-1; the D gene is possibly TRBD1 (5 bases). In germline, CDR1 is GTSNPN, CDR2 SVGIG (reference sequence). Trimming shortened V by 2 bases and J by 3 bases, and 10 bases separated the two germline ends. The CDR3 covers 13 residues. The CDR3 DNA follows: TGTGCCTGGAGTTTCGGACACTACACTGAAGCTTTCTTT. Translating it yields CAWSFGHYTEAFF.

The chain employs TRBV29-1 and TRBJ2-2; either TRBD1 or TRBD2 may fit D (5 bases each). CDR3 length: 12 residues. CDR1 is SQVTM and CDR2 is ANQGSEA in the germline V gene. V lost 5 bases and J lost 5, with 9 bases in between. CDR3 nucleotides: TGCAGCGTTTGGGGGATGACCGGGGAGCTGTTTTTT. This sequence encodes CSVWGMTGELFF.

The CDR3 coding sequence is TGTGCCAGCAGCTTCTTTCTGAACACTGAAGCTTTCTTT. Its protein is CASSFFLNTEAFF. The chain is built from TRBV5-8 and TRBJ1-1, with no clear D. Per the germline V gene, CDR1 is SGHTS and CDR2 is YDEGEE. V was shortened by 2 bases and J by 0 bases, with 5 bases between the two germline ends. The CDR3 runs 13 residues.

In this sample, this clone turned up a few times. The J gene is TRBJ1-4, the V gene TRBV5-1; D gene unclear. Germline values: CDR1 SGHRS, CDR2 YFSETQ. The V and J ends lost 1 base and 5 bases respectively, with 6 bases between them. CDR3 size: 13 residues. The CDR3 sequence is CASSLTLNEKLFF. The DNA of the CDR3 is TGCGCCAGCAGCTTGACCCTAAATGAAAAACTGTTTTTT.

The rearrangement uses TRBV6-1 and TRBJ1-5; the match to TRBD1 covers 7 bases. Germline V gene sequence: CDR1 MNHNS, CDR2 SASEGT. The CDR3 covers 14 residues. Losses at the gene ends were 5 bases for V and 2 bases for J; bases not matched to a gene: 3. CDR3 loop: CASSWRGRNQPQHF. The CDR3, as DNA: TGTGCCAGCAGTTGGAGGGGGCGCAATCAGCCCCAGCATTTT.

The chain has TRBV7-2 and TRBJ2-5; D is perhaps TRBD1 (5 bases). Germline loops: CDR1 SGHTA, CDR2 FQGNSA. The CDR3 length is 14 residues. V shed 1 base and J shed 5 bases, with 11 bases lying between them. In DNA, the CDR3 is TGTGCCAGCAGCTTAGGTTCAGGGTCGGAGACCCAGTACTTC. This encodes CASSLGSGSETQYF.

As concerns this clone: A junction boundary mismatches the germline segment, possibly from a read error. The gene calls are TRBV6-5 and TRBJ2-7, with 7 bases that match TRBD1. The CDR3 runs to 11 residues. Germline V gives CDR1 MNHEY, CDR2 SVGAGI. The CDR3 bases are TGTGCCGGCAGTTACGGGACAGCCCTATACTTC. Protein: CAGSYGTALYF.